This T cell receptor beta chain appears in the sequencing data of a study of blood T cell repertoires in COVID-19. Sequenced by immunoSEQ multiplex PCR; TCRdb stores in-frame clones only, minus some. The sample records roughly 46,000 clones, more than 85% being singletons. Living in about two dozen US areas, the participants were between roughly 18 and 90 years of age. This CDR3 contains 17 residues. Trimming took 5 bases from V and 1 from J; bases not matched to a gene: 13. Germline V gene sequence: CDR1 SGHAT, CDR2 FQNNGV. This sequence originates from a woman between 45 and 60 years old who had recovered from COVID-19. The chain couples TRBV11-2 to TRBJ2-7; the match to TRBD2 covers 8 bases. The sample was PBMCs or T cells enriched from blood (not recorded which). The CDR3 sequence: CASSPQAGGIPSYEQYF. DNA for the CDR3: TGTGCCAGCAGCCCCCAGGCGGGAGGCATTCCGTCCTACGAGCAGTACTTC.